Shown below are 11 T cell receptor beta chains from a single sample sequenced in a study of T cell repertoires in cytomegalovirus infection. TCRdb re-called the reads with MiXCR, one entry per CDR3 protein. Among 490,000 or so distinct CDR3 sequences, about 11% were seen once, and the ten largest hold more than 8.5%. The sequencing input was PBMCs. The source is a human donor in good health (CMV status not recorded). Some clones in this sample may be carry-over from other donors' samples.

This clonotype has a count of ten or more. The chain combines TRBV5-1 with TRBJ2-1, with no clear D. The CDR3 extends over 16 amino acids. Trimming stripped 1 base from V and 0 bases from J, with 11 bases between. Germline V gene data show CDR1 as SGHRS and CDR2 as YFSETQ. The CDR3 coding sequence is TGCGCCAGCAGCTTGTTGTTGGGTGGCTCCTACAATGAGCAGTTCTTC. Protein sequence: CASSLLLGGSYNEQFF.

This clonotype has only a few counts. This sequence joins TRBV12-5 and TRBJ1-5; D call uncertain. Looked up from germline, CDR1 is LGHNT and CDR2 is FRNRAP. The CDR3 is 14 residues long. The V end was cut by 4 bases, the J end by 6 bases, with 13 bases between. CDR3 nucleotides: TGTGCTAGTGGTTCCGGGTCTGGAGGTCAGCCCCAGCATTTT. Amino acid sequence: CASGSGSGGQPQHF.

The chain couples TRBV2 to TRBJ2-4; 10 bases map to TRBD2. The V and J ends lost 8 bases and 2 bases, in that order; junction bases with no gene match: 6. CDR1 and CDR2 (germline): SNHLY, FYNNEI. The CDR3 extends over 15 amino acids. CDR3: CASEPGLATKNIQYF. CDR3 bases: TGTGCCAGCGAGCCGGGACTAGCGACCAAAAACATTCAGTACTTC.

The sample holds many counts of this clonotype. V usage is TRBV28 and J usage is TRBJ1-1, with a weak D call TRBD1 (6 bases). The V end lost 9 bases, the J end lost 5 bases, and 22 bases lay between the germline ends. The germline V gene has CDR1 MDHEN and CDR2 SYDVKM. The CDR3 runs to 15 residues. The CDR3 DNA sequence: TGTGCCAGGTTCCCGGGCCGTTCGAGGGGGACTGAAGCTTTCTTT. This sequence encodes CARFPGRSRGTEAFF.

This clonotype was seen at least ten times. The rearrangement joins TRBV10-1 to TRBJ2-7, with 11 bases identical to TRBD2. Germline lookup yields CDR1 WNHNN and CDR2 SYGVQD (reference sequence). V shed 0 bases, J shed 0 bases, and the junction held 1 base outside the gene matches. This CDR3 region has 16 residues. The CDR3 region has the DNA TGCGCCAGCAGTGAGTCGACTAGCGGGATCTCCTACGAGCAGTACTTC. It specifies CASSESTSGISYEQYF.

This clonotype was observed many times. V is TRBV7-9 and J is TRBJ1-5, with D perhaps TRBD1 (5 bases). The V and J ends lost 4 bases and 7 bases respectively, with 14 bases between them. This CDR3 has 14 amino acids. Germline V gene sequence: CDR1 SEHNR, CDR2 FQNEAQ (reference sequence). The CDR3: CASSWGGEGQPQHF. CDR3 in DNA: TGTGCCAGCAGCTGGGGAGGGGAGGGACAGCCCCAGCATTTT.

The sample holds a few counts of this clonotype. The gene calls are TRBV28 and TRBJ1-1; 10 bases map to TRBD1. The CDR3 is made up of 16 amino acids. The J segment lost 0 bases and the V segment lost 0 bases, leaving 1 base of the junction unmatched. Per the germline V gene, CDR1 is MDHEN and CDR2 is SYDVKM. The CDR3: CASSLWGQGMNTEAFF. DNA for the CDR3: TGTGCCAGCAGTTTATGGGGACAGGGGATGAACACTGAAGCTTTCTTT.

This clonotype was observed at least ten times. The V and J genes are TRBV4-2 and TRBJ2-3, with D possibly TRBD2 on 5 matching bases. CDR1 is LGHNA, CDR2 YNFKEQ, per germline. Between the trimmed V and J ends, which lost 0 bases and 0 bases, there was a span of 16 bases. The CDR3 is 18 residues long. CDR3 bases: TGTGCCAGCAGCCAAGATCCAGCGGAGTTTTCTAGCACAGATACGCAGTATTTT. Translation gives CASSQDPAEFSSTDTQYF.

This clonotype was found a few times. The chain uses TRBV5-6 and TRBJ1-1, with unresolved D. The CDR3 has 12 amino acids. The V gene lost 9 bases and the J gene lost 4 bases, with 13 bases spanning the gap. Germline CDR1 and CDR2: SGHDT and YYEEEE. The CDR3 DNA reads TGTGCCACCCAGTCTCGGGTCACTGAAGCTTTCTTT. Protein: CATQSRVTEAFF.

V usage is TRBV20-1 and J usage is TRBJ1-1; unclear D gene. Trimming removed 5 bases at V and 3 bases at J, with 10 bases between. CDR3 size: 12 residues. In germline, CDR1 is DFQATT, CDR2 SNEGSKA (reference sequence). In DNA form, the CDR3 reads TGCAGTGCTGGACGACTCGACACTGAAGCTTTCTTT. It specifies CSAGRLDTEAFF.

The chain couples TRBV6-1 to TRBJ1-4, with 7 positions matching TRBD1. The CDR3 totals 17 residues. Losses at the gene ends were 6 bases for V and 7 bases for J; bases not matched to a gene: 17. CDR1 and CDR2 from the germline V gene are MNHNS and SASEGT. The CDR3 loop is CASRVPLHRGGGEKLFF. The CDR3 nucleotides read TGTGCCAGCAGGGTCCCCCTTCACAGGGGAGGGGGTGAAAAACTGTTTTTT.